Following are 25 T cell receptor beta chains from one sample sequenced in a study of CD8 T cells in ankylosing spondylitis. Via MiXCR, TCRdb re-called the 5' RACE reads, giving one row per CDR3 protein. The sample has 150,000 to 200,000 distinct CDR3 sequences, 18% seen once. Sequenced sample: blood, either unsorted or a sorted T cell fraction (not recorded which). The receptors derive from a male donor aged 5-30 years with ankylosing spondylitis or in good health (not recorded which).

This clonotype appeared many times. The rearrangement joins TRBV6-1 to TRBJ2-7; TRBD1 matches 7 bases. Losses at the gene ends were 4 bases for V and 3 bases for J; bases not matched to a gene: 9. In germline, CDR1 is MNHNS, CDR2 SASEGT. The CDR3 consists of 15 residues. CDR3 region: CASSGPGTAYYEQYF. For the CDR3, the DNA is TGTGCCAGCAGTGGTCCCGGGACAGCCTACTACGAGCAGTACTTC.

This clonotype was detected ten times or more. The CDR3 coding sequence is TGCAGTGCTAGAGAGGTAGCGGGGACTGTCAATGAGCAGTTCTTC. Translation: CSAREVAGTVNEQFF. V gene TRBV20-1 combines with J gene TRBJ2-1; 8 bases match TRBD2. The CDR3 runs 15 residues. The J segment lost 6 bases and the V segment lost 0 bases, leaving 7 bases of the junction unmatched. CDR1 and CDR2 from the germline V gene are DFQATT and SNEGSKA (reference sequence).

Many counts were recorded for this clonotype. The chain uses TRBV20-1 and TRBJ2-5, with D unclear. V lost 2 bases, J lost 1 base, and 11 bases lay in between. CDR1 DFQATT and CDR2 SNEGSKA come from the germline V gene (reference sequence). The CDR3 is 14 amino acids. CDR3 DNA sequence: TGCAGTGCTAGATTGGAGAACAGCCAAGAGACCCAGTACTTC. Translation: CSARLENSQETQYF.

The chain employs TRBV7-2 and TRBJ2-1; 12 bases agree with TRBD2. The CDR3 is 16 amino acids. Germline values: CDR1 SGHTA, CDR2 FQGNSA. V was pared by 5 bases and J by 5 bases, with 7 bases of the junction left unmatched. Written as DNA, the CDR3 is TGTGCCAGCAGCGAGTCTAGCGGGAGGGCTCACAATGAGCAGTTCTTC. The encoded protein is CASSESSGRAHNEQFF.

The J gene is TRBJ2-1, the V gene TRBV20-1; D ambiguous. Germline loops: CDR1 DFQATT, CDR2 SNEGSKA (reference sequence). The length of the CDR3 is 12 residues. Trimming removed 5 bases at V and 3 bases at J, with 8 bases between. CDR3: CSASANYNEQFF. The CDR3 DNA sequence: TGCAGTGCTTCGGCCAACTACAATGAGCAGTTCTTC.

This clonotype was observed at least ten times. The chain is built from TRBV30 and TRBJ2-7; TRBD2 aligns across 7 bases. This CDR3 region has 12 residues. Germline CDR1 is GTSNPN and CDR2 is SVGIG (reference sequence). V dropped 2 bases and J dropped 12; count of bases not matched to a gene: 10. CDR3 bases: TGTGCCTGGAGTCCTCCGGGAGGCCGCGGGTACTTC. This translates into CAWSPPGGRGYF.

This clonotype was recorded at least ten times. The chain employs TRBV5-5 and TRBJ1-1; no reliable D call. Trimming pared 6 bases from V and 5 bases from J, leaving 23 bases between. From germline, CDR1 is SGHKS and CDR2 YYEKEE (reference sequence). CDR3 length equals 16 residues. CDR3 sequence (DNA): TGTGCCAGCATTTTTGATACGGACGGACGAACGACTGAAGCTTTCTTT. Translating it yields CASIFDTDGRTTEAFF.

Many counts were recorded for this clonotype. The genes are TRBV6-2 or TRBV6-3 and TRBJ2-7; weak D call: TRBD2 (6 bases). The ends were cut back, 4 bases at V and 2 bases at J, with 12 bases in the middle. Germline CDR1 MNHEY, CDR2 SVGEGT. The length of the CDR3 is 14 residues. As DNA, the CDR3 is TGTGCCAGCAGTTTCGCGGGACCAGCCTACGAGCAGTACTTC. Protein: CASSFAGPAYEQYF.

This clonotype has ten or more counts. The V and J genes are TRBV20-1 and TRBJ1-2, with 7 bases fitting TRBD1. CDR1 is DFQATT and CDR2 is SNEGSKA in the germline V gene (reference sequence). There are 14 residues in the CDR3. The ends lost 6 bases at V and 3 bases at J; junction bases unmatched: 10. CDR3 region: CSANLNQGDYGYTF. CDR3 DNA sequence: TGCAGTGCGAACCTAAATCAGGGGGACTATGGCTACACCTTC.

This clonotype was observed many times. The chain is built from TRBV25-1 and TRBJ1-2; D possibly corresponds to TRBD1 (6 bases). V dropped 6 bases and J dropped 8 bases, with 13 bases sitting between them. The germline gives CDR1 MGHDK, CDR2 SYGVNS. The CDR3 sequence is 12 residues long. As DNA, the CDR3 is TGTGCCAGCAGGAAACAGGGACTGGGCTACACCTTC. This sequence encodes CASRKQGLGYTF.

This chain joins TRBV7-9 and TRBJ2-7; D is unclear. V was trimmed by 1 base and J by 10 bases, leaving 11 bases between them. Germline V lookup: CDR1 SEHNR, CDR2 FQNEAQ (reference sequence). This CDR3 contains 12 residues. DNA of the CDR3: TGTGCCAGCAGCTTAGATGACCGCCATCAGTACTTC. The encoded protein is CASSLDDRHQYF.

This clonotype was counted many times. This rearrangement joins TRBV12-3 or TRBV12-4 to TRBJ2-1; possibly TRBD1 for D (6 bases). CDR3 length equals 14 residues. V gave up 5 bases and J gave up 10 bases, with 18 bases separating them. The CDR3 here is CASSILQGSGEQFF. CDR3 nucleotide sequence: TGTGCCAGCAGTATCCTACAGGGTTCGGGCGAGCAGTTCTTC.

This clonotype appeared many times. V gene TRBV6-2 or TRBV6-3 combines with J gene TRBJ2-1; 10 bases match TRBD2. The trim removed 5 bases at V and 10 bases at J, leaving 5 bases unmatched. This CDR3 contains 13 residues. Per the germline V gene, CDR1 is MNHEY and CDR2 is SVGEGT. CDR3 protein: CASSLKLAGEQFF. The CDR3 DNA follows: TGTGCCAGCAGTCTGAAACTAGCGGGAGAGCAGTTCTTC.

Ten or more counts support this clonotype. Here the CDR3 reads CASSSFGEQFF. The DNA of the CDR3 is TGTGCCAGCAGCTCTTTTGGGGAGCAGTTCTTC. This rearrangement joins TRBV11-2 to TRBJ2-1, with D uncertain. This CDR3 has 11 amino acids. CDR1 and CDR2 (germline): SGHAT, FQNNGV. V lost 4 bases to trimming and J lost 10 bases, with 8 bases between them.

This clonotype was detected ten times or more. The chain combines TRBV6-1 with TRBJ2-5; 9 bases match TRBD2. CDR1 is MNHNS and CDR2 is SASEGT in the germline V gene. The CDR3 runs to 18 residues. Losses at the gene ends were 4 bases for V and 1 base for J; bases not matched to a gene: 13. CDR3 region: CASSGRVAGAVGQETQYF. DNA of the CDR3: TGTGCCAGCAGTGGGCGGGTAGCGGGAGCAGTGGGCCAAGAGACCCAGTACTTC.

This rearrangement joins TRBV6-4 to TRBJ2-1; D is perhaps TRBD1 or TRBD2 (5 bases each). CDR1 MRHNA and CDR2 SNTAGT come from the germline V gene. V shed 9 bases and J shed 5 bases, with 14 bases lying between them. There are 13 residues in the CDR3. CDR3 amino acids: CARNGTTNNEQFF. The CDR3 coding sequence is TGTGCCAGAAATGGGACCACTAACAATGAGCAGTTCTTC.

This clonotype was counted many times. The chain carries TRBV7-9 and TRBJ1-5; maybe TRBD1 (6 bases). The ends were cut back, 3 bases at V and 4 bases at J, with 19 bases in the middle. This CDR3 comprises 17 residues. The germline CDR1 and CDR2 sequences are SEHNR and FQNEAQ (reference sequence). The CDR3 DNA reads TGTGCCAGCAGCTTGTCAGGGCGAGGGGGATTAAATCAGCCCCAGCATTTT. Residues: CASSLSGRGGLNQPQHF.

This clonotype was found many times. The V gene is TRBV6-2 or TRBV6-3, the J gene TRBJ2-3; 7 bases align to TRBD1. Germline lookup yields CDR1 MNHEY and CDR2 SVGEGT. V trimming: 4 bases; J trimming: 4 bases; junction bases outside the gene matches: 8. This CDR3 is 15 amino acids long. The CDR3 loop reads CASSSGTAASDTQYF. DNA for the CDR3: TGTGCCAGCAGTTCCGGGACAGCCGCCTCAGATACGCAGTATTTT.

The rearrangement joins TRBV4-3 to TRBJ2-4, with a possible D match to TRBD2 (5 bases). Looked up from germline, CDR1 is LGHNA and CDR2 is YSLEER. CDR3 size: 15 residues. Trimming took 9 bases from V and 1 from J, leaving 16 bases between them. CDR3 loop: CASSDPLGAKNIQYF. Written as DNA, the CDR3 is TGCGCCAGTAGCGACCCTCTTGGGGCCAAAAACATTCAGTACTTC.

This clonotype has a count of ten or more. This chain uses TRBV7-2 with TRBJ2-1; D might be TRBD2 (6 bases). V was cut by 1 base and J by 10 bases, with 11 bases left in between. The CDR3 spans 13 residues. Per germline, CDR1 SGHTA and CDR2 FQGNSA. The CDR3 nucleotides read TGTGCCAGCAGCTTAGGGACGGGAGTCGAGCAGTTCTTC. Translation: CASSLGTGVEQFF.

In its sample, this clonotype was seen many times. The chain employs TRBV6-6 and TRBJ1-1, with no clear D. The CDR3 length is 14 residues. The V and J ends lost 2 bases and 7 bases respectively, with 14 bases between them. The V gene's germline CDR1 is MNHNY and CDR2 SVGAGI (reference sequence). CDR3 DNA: TGTGCCAGCAGTTACCGCGGTGAGAGAGTTGAAGCTTTCTTT. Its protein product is CASSYRGERVEAFF.

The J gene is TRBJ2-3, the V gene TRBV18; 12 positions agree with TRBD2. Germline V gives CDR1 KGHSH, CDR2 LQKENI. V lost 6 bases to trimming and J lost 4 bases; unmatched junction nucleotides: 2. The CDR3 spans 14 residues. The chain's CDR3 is CASSTSGSADTQYF. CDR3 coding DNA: TGTGCCAGCTCGACTAGCGGGAGTGCAGATACGCAGTATTTT.

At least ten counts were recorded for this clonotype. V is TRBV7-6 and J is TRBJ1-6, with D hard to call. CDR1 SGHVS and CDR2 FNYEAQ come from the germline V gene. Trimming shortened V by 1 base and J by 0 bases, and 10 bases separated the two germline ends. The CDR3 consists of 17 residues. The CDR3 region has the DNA TGTGCCAGCAGCTTAGACGTCAGCAGCTCCTATAATTCACCCCTCCACTTT. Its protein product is CASSLDVSSSYNSPLHF. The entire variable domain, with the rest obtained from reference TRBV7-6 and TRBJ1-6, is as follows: GAGVSQSPRYKVTKRGQDVALRCDPISGHVSLYWYRQALGQGPEFLTYFNYEAQQDKSGLPNDRFSAERPEGSISTLTIQRTEQRDSAMYRCASSLDVSSSYNSPLHFGNGTRLTVT.

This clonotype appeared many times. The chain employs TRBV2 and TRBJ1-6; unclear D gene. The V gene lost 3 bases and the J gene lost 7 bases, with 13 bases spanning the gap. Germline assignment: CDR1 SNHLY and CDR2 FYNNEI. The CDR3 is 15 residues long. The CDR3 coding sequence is TGTGCCAGCAGTGATATGTGGGCCGGGAATTCACCCCTCCACTTT. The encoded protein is CASSDMWAGNSPLHF. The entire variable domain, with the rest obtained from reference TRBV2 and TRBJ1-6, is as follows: EPEVTQTPSHQVTQMGQEVILRCVPISNHLYFYWYRQILGQKVEFLVSFYNNEISEKSEIFDDQFSVERPDGSNFTLKIRSTKLEDSAMYFCASSDMWAGNSPLHFGNGTRLTVT.

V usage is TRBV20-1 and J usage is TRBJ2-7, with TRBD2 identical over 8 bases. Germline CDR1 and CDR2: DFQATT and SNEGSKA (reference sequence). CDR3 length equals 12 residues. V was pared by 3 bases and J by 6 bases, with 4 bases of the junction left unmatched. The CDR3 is CSARRLAIEQYV. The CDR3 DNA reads TGCAGTGCTAGGCGACTAGCGATCGAGCAGTACGTC.